This is a list of T cell receptor beta chains from one sample in a study of cytomegalovirus exposure and HLA in healthy donors. The data were produced by immunoSEQ multiplex PCR, yet TCRdb's version contains in-frame clones alone and is incomplete. The sample shows 120,000 or so clones, 74% of them seen only once. Material for sequencing was PBMCs. These receptors all come from a woman between 50 and 59 years old in good health and CMV-seropositive. CDR3s include the opening cysteine and the closing phenylalanine or tryptophan. Fields, in order: J gene, V gene, CDR3 protein.

>TRBJ1-2|TRBV7-2
CASRTDGGYGYTF
>TRBJ1-5|TRBV19
CASSILRGREPQHF
>TRBJ1-5|TRBV15
CATSRQGNNQPQHF
>TRBJ2-1|TRBV7-9
CASSSDGLAYNEQFF
>TRBJ1-2|TRBV11-2
CASSSQGADGYTF
>TRBJ1-1|TRBV4-2
CASSQDLQGVTEAFF
>TRBJ2-1|TRBV7-6
CASSTNSNEQFF
>TRBJ1-1|TRBV18
CASSPRSIQLNTEAFF
>TRBJ2-2|TRBV2
CASSEGGGRGTGELFF
>TRBJ1-1|TRBV1
CTSRDRDRGTVNTEAFF
>TRBJ2-3|TRBV9
CASSPRTPEADTQYF
>TRBJ1-4|TRBV28
CASSFGGGGFEKLFF
>TRBJ2-7|TRBV9
CASSVDQGSYEQYF
>TRBJ2-1|TRBV5-1
CASSPPRGEAYNEQFF
>TRBJ2-7|TRBV19
CASRGGGSYEQYF
>TRBJ2-1|TRBV18
CASSPLIPYNEQFF
>TRBJ2-5|TRBV29-1
CSVASETQYF
>TRBJ1-1|TRBV27
CASSWPGGTEAFF
>TRBJ1-2|TRBV4-3
CASSQDLVGRVGYGYTF
>TRBJ2-1|TRBV19
CASKFGSGRLSGNEQFF
>TRBJ2-7|TRBV7-2
CASSPVDSYEQYF
>TRBJ1-1|TRBV7-6
CASSEHRGTEAFF
>TRBJ1-2|TRBV28
CASSVTGGTNYGYTF
>TRBJ1-5|TRBV19
CAQDSLRTVWRGNQPQHF
>TRBJ2-7|TRBV7-2
CASSSAYEQYF
>TRBJ1-2|TRBV5-8
CASSYLLAENYGYTF
>TRBJ1-1|TRBV19
CASRIGGPNTEAFF
>TRBJ1-1|TRBV7-2
CASSAQGAWNTEAFF
>TRBJ1-2|TRBV7-8
CASSLGGGDNYGYTF
>TRBJ2-3|TRBV9
CASRAQGVDTQYF
>TRBJ2-3|TRBV9
CASSARQGPDTQYF
>TRBJ2-7|TRBV4-1
CASSQLGDFDEQYF
>TRBJ2-5|TRBV5-1
CASSVGQDRETQYF
>TRBJ2-3|TRBV7-2
CASSLVAAGGSRRDTQYF
>TRBJ2-7|TRBV18
CASSPYRQEGEQYF
>TRBJ2-3|TRBV19
CASSDHAGRTFSTDTQYF
>TRBJ2-5|TRBV18
CASSPQTGDWGETQYF
>TRBJ1-5|TRBV4-3
CASSPGTGESNQPQHF
>TRBJ2-3|TRBV13
CASSRTTSAITDTQYF
>TRBJ2-7|TRBV5-1
CASKPDLAGAYEQYF
>TRBJ1-2|TRBV28
CASSLPTGSSAFGYTF
>TRBJ1-2|TRBV5-4
CASSFLGGTESYGYTF
>TRBJ2-3|TRBV28
CASSLAGTDTQYF
>TRBJ2-3|TRBV7-2
CASGLANRGQDTQYF
>TRBJ2-1|TRBV27
CASSQLAGGSGREQFF
>TRBJ1-1|TRBV2
CATSVTMNTEAFF
>TRBJ2-7|TRBV7-2
CASSSSRLAGPYEQYF
>TRBJ2-3|TRBV7-7
CASSHGGHTDTQYF
>TRBJ1-2|TRBV25-1
CASSEATTGGYTF